These 13 T cell receptor beta chains share one sample of origin, sequenced in a study of cytomegalovirus exposure and HLA in healthy donors. PCR employed 60 Vbeta and 13 Jbeta primers. Repertoires were generated with immunoSEQ multiplex PCR, while TCRdb's copy carries only in-frame clones and drops some. The sample includes 150,000 or so clones, 76% of them seen just once. The material sequenced was PBMCs. Receptors were obtained from a male donor in good health and CMV-seronegative.

The J gene is TRBJ2-1, the V gene TRBV6-4, with D perhaps matching TRBD1 (6 bases). The CDR3 contains 14 residues. V shed 6 bases and J shed 3 bases, with 12 bases lying between them. Per the germline V gene, CDR1 is MRHNA and CDR2 is SNTAGT. This CDR3 reads CASSRTEDYNEQFF. CDR3 bases: TGTGCCAGCAGCCGGACAGAGGACTACAATGAGCAGTTCTTC.

The chain joins TRBV9 to TRBJ1-1; perhaps TRBD1 as D (6 bases). Trimming removed 3 bases from V and 1 base from J, with 10 bases in between. Germline V gene lookup returns CDR1 SGDLS and CDR2 YYNGEE. This CDR3 region has 14 residues. CDR3 in amino acids: CASSGGGTNTEAFF. The CDR3 DNA reads TGTGCCAGCAGCGGAGGGGGTACGAACACTGAAGCTTTCTTT. The entire variable domain, with the rest obtained from reference TRBV9 and TRBJ1-1, is as follows: DSGVTQTPKHLITATGQRVTLRCSPRSGDLSVYWYQQSLDQGLQFLIQYYNGEERAKGNILERFSAQQFPDLHSELNLSSLELGDSALYFCASSGGGTNTEAFFGQGTRLTVV.

The chain employs TRBV19 and TRBJ2-3; no reliable D call. The CDR3 covers 13 residues. Germline loops: CDR1 LNHDA, CDR2 SQIVND (reference sequence). V shed 7 bases and J shed 0 bases, with 8 bases lying between them. CDR3 in amino acids: CASTPSSTDTQYF. DNA for the CDR3: TGTGCCAGTACTCCCTCTAGCACAGATACGCAGTATTTT.

The chain has TRBV7-8 and TRBJ1-1, with D possibly TRBD1 on 6 matching bases. Germline V gene data show CDR1 as SGHVS and CDR2 as FQNEAQ. The CDR3 consists of 16 residues. V was clipped by 7 bases and J by 4 bases, with 22 bases between them. The CDR3 DNA reads as TGTGCCAGCACCCCCCTTAGGGGGTGGTTGGCCACTGAAGCTTTCTTT. Amino acids: CASTPLRGWLATEAFF.

The chain links TRBV2 to TRBJ1-1, with no clear D. This CDR3 has 11 amino acids. V was pared by 5 bases and J by 3 bases, with 4 bases between. Germline CDR1 is SNHLY and CDR2 is FYNNEI. Here the CDR3 DNA reads TGTGCCAGCAGTTTATACACTGAAGCTTTCTTT. Translated, it gives CASSLYTEAFF. Full variable domain (remainder filled in from reference TRBV2 and TRBJ1-1): EPEVTQTPSHQVTQMGQEVILRCVPISNHLYFYWYRQILGQKVEFLVSFYNNEISEKSEIFDDQFSVERPDGSNFTLKIRSTKLEDSAMYFCASSLYTEAFFGQGTRLTVV.

The count of this clone is one. J is TRBJ1-5 and V is TRBV5-6; TRBD1 agrees at 11 bases. The CDR3 has 15 amino acids. Germline values: CDR1 SGHDT, CDR2 YYEEEE. V lost 4 bases to trimming and J lost 3 bases; unmatched junction nucleotides: 3. CDR3 nucleotide sequence: TGTGCCAGCAGCCTGGGACAGGGGGTCAATCAGCCCCAGCATTTT. It codes for CASSLGQGVNQPQHF.

The gene calls are TRBV6-4 and TRBJ1-4; TRBD1 is a possible D gene (6 bases). The CDR3 spans 15 residues. The germline V gene has CDR1 MRHNA and CDR2 SNTAGT. Trimming stripped 3 bases from V and 5 bases from J, with 13 bases between. CDR3 DNA: TGTGCCAGCAGTGATACGACAGGCGGAAATGAAAAACTGTTTTTT. Translation gives CASSDTTGGNEKLFF.

The sample holds a few counts of this clone. V and J are TRBV5-1 and TRBJ2-3, with 8 positions matching TRBD1. CDR3 length: 17 amino acids. Germline V gene data show CDR1 as SGHRS and CDR2 as YFSETQ. V was pared by 0 bases and J by 2 bases, with 8 bases of the junction left unmatched. The CDR3 DNA reads as TGCGCCAGCAGCTTGGTTCCAGGGGGCCCATCCACAGATACGCAGTATTTT. It specifies CASSLVPGGPSTDTQYF.

V gene TRBV9 combines with J gene TRBJ2-1; 8 nucleotides line up with TRBD2. CDR1 and CDR2 (germline): SGDLS, YYNGEE. The trim removed 6 bases at V and 4 bases at J, leaving 6 bases unmatched. This CDR3 spans 14 amino acids. The chain's CDR3 is CASMRGVGYNEQFF. The CDR3 DNA reads TGTGCCAGCATGCGGGGGGTCGGGTACAATGAGCAGTTCTTC.

This chain uses TRBV28 with TRBJ2-4; the D gene is possibly TRBD1 (6 bases). CDR1 and CDR2 (germline): MDHEN, SYDVKM. Trimming pared 2 bases from V and 0 bases from J, leaving 14 bases between. CDR3 size: 17 residues. DNA of the CDR3: TGTGCCAGCAGTTTAACAGGGTTCCCCCTAGCCAAAAACATTCAGTACTTC. Protein sequence: CASSLTGFPLAKNIQYF.

The V gene is TRBV2, the J gene TRBJ2-7; TRBD1 is a possible D gene (6 bases). In germline, CDR1 is SNHLY, CDR2 FYNNEI. Trimming stripped 4 bases from V and 4 bases from J, with 11 bases between. This CDR3 has 13 residues. The CDR3 protein is CASSGGLVYEQYF. The CDR3 DNA reads as TGTGCCAGCAGTGGGGGGCTGGTGTACGAGCAGTACTTC.

This chain's CDR3 is CASSPGLAPSTDTQYF. The CDR3 DNA follows: TGTGCCAGCAGCCCAGGACTAGCCCCTAGCACAGATACGCAGTATTTT. This rearrangement joins TRBV28 to TRBJ2-3; the match to TRBD2 covers 8 bases. Unmatched junction bases numbered 8, after V lost 6 bases and J lost 0 bases. There are 16 residues in the CDR3. Germline CDR1 is MDHEN and CDR2 is SYDVKM.

This chain's CDR3 is CASSPLQNMKGYGYTF. In DNA, the CDR3 is TGTGCCAGCAGTCCATTACAGAACATGAAAGGATATGGCTACACCTTC. The chain recombines TRBV27 with TRBJ1-2; unclear D gene. In germline, CDR1 is MNHEY, CDR2 SMNVEV (reference sequence). Trimming shortened V by 5 bases and J by 5 bases, and 21 bases separated the two germline ends. The CDR3 extends over 16 amino acids.